This TCR beta chain was profiled in a study of vaccination and CD4 T cells after COVID-19. Study-level background: Stimulation of cells relied on overlapping spike peptides derived from SARS-CoV-2, HCoV-NL63, HCoV-OC43 and HCoV-229E.

The V and J ends lost 3 bases and 0 bases respectively, with 2 bases between them. Germline-derived CDR1 and CDR2 are DFQATT and SNEGSKA (reference sequence). The CDR3 loop spans 11 amino acids. Note on this clonotype: Antigen unknown.

Scientists ran DNA taken from cultured CD4+ T cells through the Oncomine TCR Beta short-read assay for sequencing. Cultured CD4+ T cells were the source of extracted genomic DNA. TCRdb analysed the PCR reads with MiXCR anew, one entry per CDR3 protein. The table records 4,000 or so distinct CDR3 sequences, 35% to 45% of them present only once. Treatment in this sample: approximately nine-day PBMC culture with coronavirus spike peptide pools or control peptides (ViraFEST assay). Unexposed donor CD4+ T cells predated the COVID-19 pandemic, collected 2011-2018. Per-well cultures of two million PBMCs received around 10 IU/ml IL-2 and approximately 9.4 ug/ml peptide pools. Negative selection enriched CD4+ T cells from cultures at 9 to 10 days.

The TCR sequence derives from a human donor in good health. This rearrangement joins TRBV20-1 to TRBJ2-5; D gene uncertain. The sequencing input was CD4+ T cells from blood, cultured in vitro. DNA for the CDR3: TGCAGTGCTAGGGACCAAGAGACCCAGTACTTC. Its translation: CSARDQETQYF.